Below are 3 T cell receptor beta chains sequenced from a single sample in a study of blood T cell repertoires in COVID-19. Sequencing used immunoSEQ multiplex PCR; TCRdb keeps in-frame clones, though not all of them. Found here are approximately 300,000 clones, more than 75% of them singletons; the top ten hold about 1.6%. Sequenced input: peripheral blood. These receptors all come from a woman aged 45-65 years with acute or convalescent COVID-19.

The chain carries TRBV19 and TRBJ1-4, with TRBD1 matching 7 bases. The CDR3 contains 15 residues. Losses at the gene ends were 4 bases for V and 5 bases for J; bases not matched to a gene: 7. CDR1 LNHDA and CDR2 SQIVND come from the germline V gene (reference sequence). The CDR3 DNA is TGTGCCAGTAGTACCCAACAGGGGAGGAATGAAAAACTGTTTTTT. This codes for CASSTQQGRNEKLFF.

This clone was found once. The J gene is TRBJ1-4, the V gene TRBV27; D not certain. V lost 6 bases, J lost 3 bases, and 11 bases lay in between. Germline CDR1 MNHEY, CDR2 SMNVEV (reference sequence). CDR3 length: 14 residues. CDR3 sequence: CASSLYFSNEKLFF. CDR3 bases: TGTGCCAGCAGCCTCTATTTTTCTAATGAAAAACTGTTTTTT.

The V gene is TRBV5-4, the J gene TRBJ2-7, with 12 bases identical to TRBD2. Germline V gene lookup returns CDR1 SGHNT and CDR2 YYREEE (reference sequence). J gave up 0 bases and V 0 bases, and 4 bases lay outside the gene matches. The CDR3 is 17 amino acids. As DNA, the CDR3 is TGTGCCAGCAGCTTGGGGCTAGCGGGAGGGAACTCCTACGAGCAGTACTTC. Its translation is CASSLGLAGGNSYEQYF.